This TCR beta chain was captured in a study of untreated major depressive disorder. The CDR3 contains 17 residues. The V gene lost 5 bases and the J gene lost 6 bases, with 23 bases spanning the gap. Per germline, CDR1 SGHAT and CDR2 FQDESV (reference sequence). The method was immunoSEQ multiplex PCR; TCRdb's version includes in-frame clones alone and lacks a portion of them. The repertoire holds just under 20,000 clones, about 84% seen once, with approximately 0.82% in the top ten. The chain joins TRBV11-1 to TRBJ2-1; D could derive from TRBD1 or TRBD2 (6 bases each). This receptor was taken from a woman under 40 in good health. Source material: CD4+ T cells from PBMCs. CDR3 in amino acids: CASSTNSEGGGVNEQFF. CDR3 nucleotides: TGTGCCAGCAGCACCAACTCGGAGGGGGGTGGGGTCAATGAGCAGTTCTTC.